A selection of T cell receptor beta chains follows, all from one sample in a study of radiotherapy plus CTLA-4 blockade in lung cancer. Here immunoSEQ multiplex PCR was the method, and the copy in TCRdb shows in-frame clones only, minus some. The table includes around 44,000 clones, approximately 86% detected once. The sequencing used peripheral blood, collected from a patient treated with radiotherapy plus ipilimumab. The receptors originated from a human donor with non-small cell lung cancer that progressed on radiotherapy plus ipilimumab. Some clones in this sample may be carry-over from other donors' samples. The CDR3 runs from the conserved cysteine through the conserved F or W. D genes are given only for firm matches. Rows may omit the clone size; those that give it use once, few, many or a size class.

TRBJ2-7,.,TRBD1,TRBV5-4,CASGRDRLDEQYF,TGTGCCAGCGGTCGGGACAGGCTTGACGAGCAGTACTTC
TRBJ2-5,.,.,TRBV5-5,CASSLRAGYQETQYF,TGTGCCAGCAGCTTAAGGGCGGGGTACCAAGAGACCCAGTACTTC
TRBJ1-1,.,.,TRBV19,CASRDLLNTEAFF,TGTGCCAGTCGAGACTTATTGAACACTGAAGCTTTCTTT
TRBJ1-4,.,.,TRBV19,CASSMEGLGKLFF,TGTGCCAGTAGTATGGAGGGGCTCGGAAAACTGTTTTTT
TRBJ2-7,.,.,TRBV4-2,CASSQGTNRRNYEQYF,TGTGCCAGCAGCCAAGGGACTAACCGACGGAACTACGAGCAGTACTTC
TRBJ2-1,.,TRBD2,TRBV5-1,CASSRGGSTNEQFF,TGCGCCAGCAGCCGGGGCGGGAGCACCAATGAGCAGTTCTTC
TRBJ2-6,.,TRBD1,TRBV30,CAWAGGSGANVLTF,TGTGCCTGGGCAGGGGGCTCTGGGGCCAACGTCCTGACTTTC
TRBJ2-5,.,.,TRBV18,CASSPQGQETQYF,TGTGCCAGCTCACCACAGGGGCAAGAGACCCAGTACTTC
TRBJ1-2,.,.,TRBV16,CASSQKQYGYTF,TGTGCCAGCAGCCAGAAACAGTATGGCTACACCTTC
TRBJ1-2,.,.,TRBV7-2,CASSSGVHYGYTF,TGTGCCAGCAGCTCAGGGGTTCACTATGGCTACACCTTC
TRBJ2-7,.,TRBD1,TRBV5-1,CASSGTGGVVEQYF,TGCGCCAGCAGCGGGACAGGGGGGGTGGTCGAGCAGTACTTC
TRBJ1-2,.,.,TRBV9,CASSVGTATNYGYTF,TGTGCCAGCAGCGTAGGGACAGCCACTAACTATGGCTACACCTTC
TRBJ2-1,.,TRBD1,TRBV27,CASNSLTGDGNNEQFF,TGTGCCAGCAATTCCCTGACAGGGGATGGGAACAATGAGCAGTTCTTC
TRBJ2-7,once,.,TRBV5-4,CASSSTASQAYEQYF,TGTGCCAGCAGTTCGACAGCCTCTCAGGCCTACGAGCAGTACTTC
TRBJ2-7,.,TRBD2,TRBV10-3,CAISGGLAYEQYF,TGTGCCATCAGTGGGGGACTAGCGTACGAGCAGTACTTC
TRBJ1-3,once,.,TRBV11-2,CASSLYSGTGNTIYF,TGTGCCAGCAGCCTCTATTCGGGGACTGGAAACACCATATATTTT
TRBJ1-2,.,TRBD1,TRBV6-1,CASRTGDYGYTF,TGTGCCAGCAGGACAGGGGACTATGGCTACACCTTC
TRBJ2-5,.,TRBD1,TRBV5-6,CASSPTGRETQYF,TGTGCCAGCAGCCCGACAGGGAGAGAGACCCAGTACTTC
TRBJ2-1,.,TRBD1,TRBV4-1,CASSEGGWLGGKNEQFF,TGCGCCAGCAGCGAAGGGGGTTGGTTAGGGGGCAAGAATGAGCAGTTCTTC
TRBJ1-6,.,.,TRBV18,CASSPYGSDSPLHF,TGTGCCAGCTCACCATACGGAAGCGATTCACCCCTCCACTTT
TRBJ2-7,.,TRBD2,TRBV10-3,CAISSGSGSYEQYF,TGTGCCATCAGCAGCGGGAGCGGTTCCTACGAGCAGTACTTC
TRBJ2-7,once,TRBD2,TRBV10-1,CASSGTSGDLEQYF,TGCGCCAGCAGCGGGACTAGCGGAGATCTCGAGCAGTACTTC
TRBJ2-5,.,TRBD2,TRBV27,CASSLVLAGGFVYQETQYF,TGTGCCAGCAGTTTAGTTTTAGCGGGAGGGTTTGTGTACCAAGAGACCCAGTACTTC
TRBJ2-3,.,.,TRBV18,CASSPRGTEPTDTQYF,TGTGCCAGCTCCCCCCGGGGGACGGAACCCACAGATACGCAGTATTTT
TRBJ1-1,.,.,TRBV21-1,CASSRDRARGTEAFF,TGTGCCAGCAGCAGAGACAGGGCCAGGGGAACTGAAGCTTTCTTT
TRBJ1-1,.,.,TRBV30,CAWSFHSGMERNTEAFF,TGTGCCTGGAGTTTCCATTCAGGGATGGAGAGGAACACTGAAGCTTTCTTT
TRBJ2-7,once,TRBD1,TRBV7-9,CASSLWDRNHEQYF,TGTGCCAGCAGTTTATGGGACAGGAACCACGAGCAGTACTTC
TRBJ1-3,.,TRBD1,TRBV12-5,CASGQRTGTGGLRDTIYF,TGTGCTAGTGGCCAAAGAACCGGGACAGGGGGCTTGAGGGACACCATATATTTT
TRBJ1-5,.,TRBD1,TRBV2,CASSRQGNNQPQHF,TGTGCCAGCAGTAGACAGGGGAACAATCAGCCCCAGCATTTT
TRBJ2-7,.,TRBD1,TRBV30,CAWSPPDRFSYEQYF,TGTGCCTGGAGTCCCCCGGACAGGTTCTCCTACGAGCAGTACTTC
TRBJ2-7,.,TRBD1,TRBV10-3,CAITPGGEESYEQYF,TGTGCCATCACCCCAGGGGGCGAGGAGTCCTACGAGCAGTACTTC
TRBJ2-1,.,.,TRBV7-2,CASSLAGGANEQFF,TGTGCCAGCAGCTTAGCGGGGGGGGCGAATGAGCAGTTCTTC
TRBJ2-1,.,.,TRBV23-1,CASSQSWQGCDEQFF,TGCGCCAGCAGTCAATCCTGGCAGGGCTGCGATGAGCAGTTCTTC
TRBJ1-5,.,TRBD1,TRBV4-1,CASSQEGTGDQPQHF,TGCGCCAGCAGCCAAGAAGGGACAGGGGACCAGCCCCAGCATTTT
TRBJ2-4,.,.,TRBV6-4,CASSILRLAKNIQYF,TGTGCCAGCAGTATTTTGAGACTAGCCAAAAACATTCAGTACTTC
TRBJ2-2,.,.,TRBV7-6,CASSRGGELFF,TGTGCCAGCAGCCGGGGCGGGGAGCTGTTTTTT
TRBJ1-1,.,.,TRBV10-3,CAIRSGESTEAFF,TGTGCCATCAGATCAGGGGAGTCCACTGAAGCTTTCTTT
TRBJ2-7,.,TRBD2,TRBV6-6,CASSPRTSGRYEQYF,TGTGCCAGCAGCCCCCGGACTAGCGGGAGATACGAGCAGTACTTC
TRBJ1-1,.,TRBD1,TRBV19,CASSALGQGYTEAFF,TGTGCCAGTAGTGCCCTCGGACAGGGTTACACTGAAGCTTTCTTT
TRBJ2-7,.,.,TRBV20-1,CSASQDHEQYF,TGCAGTGCTTCTCAGGATCACGAGCAGTACTTC
TRBJ2-1,.,.,TRBV5-6,CASSLVRGAYNEQFF,TGTGCCAGCAGCTTGGTTCGGGGAGCCTACAATGAGCAGTTCTTC
TRBJ2-5,.,.,TRBV5-1,CASSYLDSQETQYF,TGCGCCAGCAGCTACCTGGACTCACAAGAGACCCAGTACTTC
TRBJ1-5,.,.,TRBV4-1,CASSQAREGQPQHF,TGCGCCAGCAGCCAAGCCAGGGAGGGTCAGCCCCAGCATTTT
TRBJ2-2,.,TRBD2,TRBV10-3,CAITIGLAGPGSGELFF,TGTGCCATCACCATCGGACTAGCGGGCCCGGGAAGCGGGGAGCTGTTTTTT
TRBJ1-2,.,.,TRBV27,CASSLSQTVGYTF,TGTGCCAGCAGTTTATCTCAGACAGTAGGCTACACCTTC
TRBJ2-7,.,TRBD1,TRBV29-1,CSTRQGASYEQYF,TGCAGCACTCGACAGGGGGCTTCCTACGAGCAGTACTTC
TRBJ2-3,.,.,TRBV30,CAWRESADTQYF,TGTGCCTGGAGAGAGAGCGCAGATACGCAGTATTTT
TRBJ1-1,few,.,TRBV5-1,CASSLNGDTEAFF,TGCGCCAGCAGCTTAAACGGGGACACTGAAGCTTTCTTT
TRBJ2-7,.,TRBD2,TRBV25-1,CASSETSGAYEQYF,TGTGCCAGCAGTGAAACTAGCGGGGCCTACGAGCAGTACTTC
TRBJ2-7,.,.,TRBV18,CATLTATPYEQYF,TGTGCCACCCTCACAGCAACCCCCTACGAGCAGTACTTC
TRBJ1-2,.,.,TRBV14,CASSQIQGSAYGYTF,TGTGCCAGCAGCCAAATCCAGGGGAGTGCCTATGGCTACACCTTC